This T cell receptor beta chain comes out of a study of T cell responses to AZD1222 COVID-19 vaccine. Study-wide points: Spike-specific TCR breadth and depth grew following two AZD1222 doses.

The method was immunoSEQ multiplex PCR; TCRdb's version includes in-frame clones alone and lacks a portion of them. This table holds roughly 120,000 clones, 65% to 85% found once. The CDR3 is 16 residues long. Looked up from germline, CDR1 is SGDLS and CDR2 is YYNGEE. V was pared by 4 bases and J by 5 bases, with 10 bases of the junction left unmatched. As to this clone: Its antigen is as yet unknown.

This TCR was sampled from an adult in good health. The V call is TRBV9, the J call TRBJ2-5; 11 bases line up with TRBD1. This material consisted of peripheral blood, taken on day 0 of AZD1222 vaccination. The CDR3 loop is CASSKRTGGSGETQYF. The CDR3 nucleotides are TGTGCCAGCAGCAAGCGGACAGGGGGCAGCGGCGAGACCCAGTACTTC.